Sequencing of this T cell receptor (beta chain) was carried out in a study of blood T cell repertoires in COVID-19. Study overall: Acute and convalescent COVID-19 samples came from the United States, Italy and Spain. T cells, B-cell-depleted T cells, or PBMCs supplied cDNA or gDNA.

In the authors' methods: By means of reference gene primer amplification, nucleated cell counts were estimated. Profiling relied on immunoSEQ multiplex PCR, and the TCRdb table lists in-frame clones only, not all of them. That table supplies the V and J calls and clone size; D and trimming were determined from the DNA. Of about 230,000 clones listed, around 83% are singletons. The V gene's germline CDR1 is LNHDA and CDR2 SQIVND (reference sequence). This CDR3 is 15 amino acids long. Germline trimming cut 4 bases from V and 4 bases from J; bases unmatched to any gene: 9. The sample taken for sequencing was peripheral blood. V is TRBV19 and J is TRBJ2-5; 7 bases agree with TRBD1. This clonotype was sampled from a man aged 40-50 years with active or convalescent COVID-19. CDR3 sequence: CASSKGGGRAETQYF. The DNA of the CDR3 is TGTGCCAGTAGTAAAGGGGGCGGGCGGGCAGAGACCCAGTACTTC.